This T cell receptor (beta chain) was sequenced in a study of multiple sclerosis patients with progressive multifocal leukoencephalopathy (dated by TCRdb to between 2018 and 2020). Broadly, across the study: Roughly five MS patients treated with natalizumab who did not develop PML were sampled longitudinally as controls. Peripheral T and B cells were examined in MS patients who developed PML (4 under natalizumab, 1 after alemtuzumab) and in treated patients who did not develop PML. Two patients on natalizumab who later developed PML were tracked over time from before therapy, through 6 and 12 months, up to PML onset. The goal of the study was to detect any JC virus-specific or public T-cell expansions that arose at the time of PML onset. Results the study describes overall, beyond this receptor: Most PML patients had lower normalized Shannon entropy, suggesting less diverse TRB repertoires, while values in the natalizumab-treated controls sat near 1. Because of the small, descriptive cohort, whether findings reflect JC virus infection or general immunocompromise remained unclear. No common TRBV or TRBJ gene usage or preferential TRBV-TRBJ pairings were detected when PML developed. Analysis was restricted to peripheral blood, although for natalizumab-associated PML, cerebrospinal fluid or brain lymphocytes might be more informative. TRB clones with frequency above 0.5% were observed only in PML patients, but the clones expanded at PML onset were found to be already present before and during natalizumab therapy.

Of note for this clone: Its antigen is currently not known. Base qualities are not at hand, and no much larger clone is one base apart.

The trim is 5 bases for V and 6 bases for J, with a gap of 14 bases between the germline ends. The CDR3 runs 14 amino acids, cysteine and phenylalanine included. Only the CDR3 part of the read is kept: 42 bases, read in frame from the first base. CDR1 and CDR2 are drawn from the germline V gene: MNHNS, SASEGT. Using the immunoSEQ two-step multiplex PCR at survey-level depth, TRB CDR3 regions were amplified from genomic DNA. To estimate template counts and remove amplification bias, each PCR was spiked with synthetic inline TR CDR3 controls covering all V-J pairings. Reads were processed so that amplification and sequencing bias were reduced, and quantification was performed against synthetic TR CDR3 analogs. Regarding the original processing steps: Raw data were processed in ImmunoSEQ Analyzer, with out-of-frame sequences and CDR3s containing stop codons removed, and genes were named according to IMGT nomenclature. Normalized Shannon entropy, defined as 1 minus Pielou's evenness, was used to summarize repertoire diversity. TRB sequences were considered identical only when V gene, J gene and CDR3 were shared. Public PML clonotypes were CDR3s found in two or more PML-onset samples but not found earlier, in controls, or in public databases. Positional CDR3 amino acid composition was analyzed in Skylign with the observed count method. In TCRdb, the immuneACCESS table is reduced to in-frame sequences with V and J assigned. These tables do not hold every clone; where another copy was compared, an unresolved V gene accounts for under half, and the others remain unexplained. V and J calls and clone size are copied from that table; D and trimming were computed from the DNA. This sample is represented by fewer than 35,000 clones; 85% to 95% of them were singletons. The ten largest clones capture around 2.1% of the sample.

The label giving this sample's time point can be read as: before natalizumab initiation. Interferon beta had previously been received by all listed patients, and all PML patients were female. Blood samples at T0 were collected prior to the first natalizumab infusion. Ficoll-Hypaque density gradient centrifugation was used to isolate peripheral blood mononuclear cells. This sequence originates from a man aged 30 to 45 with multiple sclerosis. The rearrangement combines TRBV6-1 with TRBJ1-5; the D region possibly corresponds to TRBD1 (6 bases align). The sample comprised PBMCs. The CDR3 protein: CASSRDTSSQPQHF. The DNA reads TGTGCCAGCAGTCGGGACACATCATCTCAGCCCCAGCATTTT.